These 32 T cell receptor beta chains originate from one sample sequenced in a study of vaccination and CD4 T cells after COVID-19. Noted time point: late sampling 161 to 241 days after vaccination in three convalescent patients. Treatment: roughly 10-day PBMC culture with coronavirus spike peptide pools or control peptides (ViraFEST assay). The antigens for these receptors are not known. Cultured CD4+ T-cell DNA underwent Oncomine TCR Beta short-read sequencing. From the PCR reads, TCRdb called clonotypes with MiXCR, one entry per CDR3 protein. The sample lists about 21,000 distinct CDR3 sequences; 46% were seen once. The specimen comprised CD4+ T cells from blood, cultured in vitro, sampled about 7 months after SARS-CoV-2 vaccination. The source is a human donor who had recovered from COVID-19.

The V gene is TRBV6-1, the J gene TRBJ2-3; 9 bases agree with TRBD1. Germline V gives CDR1 MNHNS, CDR2 SASEGT. V was clipped by 7 bases and J by 3 bases; unmatched bases: 17. This CDR3 contains 18 residues. In DNA form, the CDR3 reads TGTGCCAGCAACACAGACCACTCGAAGGGACAGGGAACAGATACGCAGTATTTT. This gives the protein CASNTDHSKGQGTDTQYF.

This clonotype has more than one count but fewer than ten. The chain uses TRBV27 and TRBJ1-5; possible D gene TRBD1, 5 bases. The CDR3 length is 17 residues. Trimming stripped 5 bases from V and 11 bases from J, with 28 bases between. Germline lookup yields CDR1 MNHEY and CDR2 SMNVEV (reference sequence). The CDR3 sequence: CASSADGFGGRDGTQHF. In DNA, the CDR3 is TGTGCCAGCAGTGCTGATGGGTTCGGAGGGCGGGACGGGACCCAGCATTTT.

This clonotype was observed once. The chain links TRBV6-1 to TRBJ2-7, with TRBD2 matching over 8 bases. CDR1 MNHNS and CDR2 SASEGT come from the germline V gene. This CDR3 comprises 12 residues. V gave up 8 bases and J gave up 5 bases; unmatched junction bases: 5. Here the CDR3 DNA reads TGTGCCAGCTCCCGGGGGGGCCACGAGCAGTACTTC. Protein product: CASSRGGHEQYF.

The chain joins TRBV7-2 to TRBJ1-1; no firm D call. Germline loops: CDR1 SGHTA, CDR2 FQGNSA. Trimming left V 1 base short and J 2 bases short, with 8 bases between. This CDR3 spans 14 amino acids. The CDR3 region has the DNA TGTGCCAGCAGCTTAGGTCCCGCAAACACTGAAGCTTTCTTT. It is translated as CASSLGPANTEAFF.

The chain is built from TRBV20-1 and TRBJ1-1; the D is unclear. In germline, CDR1 is DFQATT, CDR2 SNEGSKA (reference sequence). This CDR3 comprises 14 residues. With 0 bases removed from V and 4 bases from J, the gap between germline ends came to 12 bases. The CDR3 spells CSARDQVISTEAFF. In DNA form, the CDR3 reads TGCAGTGCTAGAGATCAGGTGATCTCCACTGAAGCTTTCTTT.

This sequence joins TRBV7-4 and TRBJ1-2; a possible D gene is TRBD1 (6 bases). Looked up from germline, CDR1 is SGHVT and CDR2 is SQSDAQ. V lost 5 bases and J lost 3, with 16 bases in between. The CDR3 has 15 amino acids. CDR3 in DNA: TGTGCCAGCAGCGTAGGAGCAGGGGAACACTATGGCTACACCTTC. It specifies CASSVGAGEHYGYTF.

The chain has TRBV20-1 and TRBJ2-7; D tentatively fits TRBD1 or TRBD2 (5 bases each). V was shortened by 0 bases and J by 6 bases, with 15 bases between the two germline ends. The CDR3 sequence is 14 residues long. Germline V gives CDR1 DFQATT, CDR2 SNEGSKA (reference sequence). The CDR3 protein is CSARDLGGGSEQYF. DNA of the CDR3: TGCAGTGCTAGAGATCTGGGTGGGGGTTCCGAGCAGTACTTC.

This clonotype has just a few counts. J is TRBJ2-7 and V is TRBV20-1; 8 bases are a match to TRBD1. The CDR3 has 15 residues. Looked up from germline, CDR1 is DFQATT and CDR2 is SNEGSKA (reference sequence). V was pared by 5 bases and J by 0 bases, with 9 bases of the junction left unmatched. CDR3 DNA: TGCAGTGCTCCGAACAACAGGGGGAGCTCCTACGAGCAGTACTTC. Translation gives CSAPNNRGSSYEQYF.

The chain carries TRBV10-3 and TRBJ2-5; perhaps TRBD2 as D (6 bases). Germline CDR1 reads ENHRY; CDR2 reads SYGVKD. The CDR3 is 11 amino acids. The ends were cut back, 10 bases at V and 8 bases at J, with 14 bases in the middle. CDR3 amino acids: CATGDSVTQYF. CDR3 DNA: TGTGCCACGGGAGATTCCGTAACCCAGTACTTC.

This clonotype was seen a handful of times. The genes are TRBV15 and TRBJ1-1; weak D call: TRBD1 (5 bases). This CDR3 contains 15 residues. CDR1 and CDR2 (germline): LNHNV, YYDKDF (reference sequence). V gave up 0 bases and J gave up 4 bases, with 12 bases separating them. CDR3 bases: TGTGCCACCAGCAGAGATCCGGGGGGGATCACTGAAGCTTTCTTT. Amino acids: CATSRDPGGITEAFF.

The chain is built from TRBV7-3 and TRBJ2-3; D is undetermined. CDR1 is SGHTA, CDR2 FQGTGA, per germline. The V and J ends lost 5 bases and 6 bases respectively, with 12 bases between them. CDR3 size: 13 residues. In nucleotides, the CDR3 is TGTGCCAGCAGCCCAGACCCACGCGATACGCAGTATTTT. Translated, it gives CASSPDPRDTQYF.

CDR3 loop: CSARRGLSSAEQYF. CDR3 bases: TGCAGTGCTCGGAGGGGACTGTCCTCTGCGGAGCAGTACTTC. The chain joins TRBV20-1 to TRBJ2-7, with a tentative D call TRBD2 (6 bases). Germline CDR1 and CDR2: DFQATT and SNEGSKA (reference sequence). The ends were cut back, 5 bases at V and 7 bases at J, with 21 bases in the middle. This CDR3 is 14 amino acids long.

This clonotype was counted only a few times. The chain uses TRBV20-1 and TRBJ2-3; D is uncertain. The CDR3 consists of 13 residues. Germline values: CDR1 DFQATT, CDR2 SNEGSKA (reference sequence). The V end lost 4 bases, the J end lost 2 bases, and 10 bases lay between the germline ends. CDR3 in DNA: TGCAGTGCTAAAGGGCCGCTCACAGATACGCAGTATTTT. This sequence encodes CSAKGPLTDTQYF.

This clonotype was picked up a small number of times. This rearrangement joins TRBV20-1 to TRBJ1-1; D is unclear. Germline lookup yields CDR1 DFQATT and CDR2 SNEGSKA (reference sequence). The V and J ends lost 0 bases and 4 bases respectively, with 9 bases between them. CDR3 size: 13 residues. The CDR3 spells CSARDGRRTEAFF. DNA for the CDR3: TGCAGTGCTAGAGATGGGCGGCGCACTGAAGCTTTCTTT.

This clonotype was seen a single time. The rearrangement links TRBV20-1 to TRBJ2-7; D ambiguous. The CDR3 is made up of 10 amino acids. The germline V gene encodes CDR1 DFQATT and CDR2 SNEGSKA (reference sequence). V lost 0 bases and J 6 bases, leaving 3 bases between the germline ends. CDR3 protein: CSARDGEQYF. CDR3 nucleotide sequence: TGCAGTGCTAGAGATGGCGAGCAGTACTTC.

A single count supports this clonotype. The chain is built from TRBV6-5 and TRBJ2-7; 14 bases map to TRBD2. This CDR3 is built from 16 residues. The junction had 3 bases not matched to a gene; V was cut back by 2 bases and J by 3 bases. Per germline, CDR1 MNHEY and CDR2 SVGAGI. CDR3 sequence: CASSYGTSGGIYEQYF. CDR3 coding DNA: TGTGCCAGCAGTTACGGGACTAGCGGGGGAATCTACGAGCAGTACTTC.

The rearrangement links TRBV20-1 to TRBJ2-5; 9 positions match TRBD2. CDR3 length: 15 amino acids. V lost 3 bases and J lost 5; bases outside the gene matches: 10. The germline gives CDR1 DFQATT, CDR2 SNEGSKA (reference sequence). CDR3 nucleotide sequence: TGCAGTGCTAGGAAAATAGCGGGAGTGGGGGAGACCCAGTACTTC. Translation gives CSARKIAGVGETQYF.

The V call is TRBV6-1, the J call TRBJ2-3; D gene ambiguous. The germline V gene has CDR1 MNHNS and CDR2 SASEGT. The CDR3 is 15 residues long. Trimming removed 4 bases at V and 0 bases at J, with 11 bases between. The CDR3 region is CASSASLRSTDTQYF. The CDR3 DNA reads TGTGCCAGCAGTGCGTCATTGCGGAGCACAGATACGCAGTATTTT.

The J gene is TRBJ2-7, the V gene TRBV10-3, with D perhaps TRBD2 (6 bases). Trimming removed 0 bases at V and 1 base at J, with 13 bases between. The CDR3 consists of 16 residues. The germline V gene encodes CDR1 ENHRY and CDR2 SYGVKD. This CDR3 is CAISESLTRGSYEQYF. CDR3 in DNA: TGTGCCATCAGTGAGTCCTTGACTAGGGGATCCTACGAGCAGTACTTC.

This clonotype has only a few counts. This rearrangement joins TRBV19 to TRBJ2-7; D might be TRBD1 (6 bases). Germline CDR1 and CDR2: LNHDA and SQIVND (reference sequence). CDR3 length equals 13 residues. Trimming removed 3 bases at V and 6 bases at J, with 12 bases between. For the CDR3, the DNA is TGTGCCAGTAGTATTCCACAGGGCGGCGAGCAGTACTTC. As protein: CASSIPQGGEQYF.

The chain links TRBV7-3 to TRBJ1-1; weak D call: TRBD1 (6 bases). With 0 bases removed from V and 5 bases from J, the gap between germline ends came to 13 bases. Germline-derived CDR1 and CDR2 are SGHTA and FQGTGA. The CDR3 runs to 15 residues. CDR3 region: CASSLTGGGHTEAFF. CDR3 DNA sequence: TGTGCCAGCAGCTTAACAGGGGGGGGCCATACTGAAGCTTTCTTT. Using reference TRBV7-3 and TRBJ1-1 for the parts outside the CDR3, the full variable domain is GAGVSQTPSNKVTEKGKYVELRCDPISGHTALYWYRQSLGQGPEFLIYFQGTGAADDSGLPNDRFFAVRPEGSVSTLKIQRTERGDSAVYLCASSLTGGGHTEAFFGQGTRLTVV.

There are a few counts of this clonotype. The chain carries TRBV19 and TRBJ2-7; unclear D gene. The CDR3 sequence is 14 residues long. Trimming left V 6 bases short and J 2 bases short, with 14 bases between. Germline CDR1 reads LNHDA; CDR2 reads SQIVND (reference sequence). The CDR3 loop is CASRLSEKTYEQYF. The DNA for the CDR3 is TGTGCCAGTAGGCTCTCCGAGAAAACCTACGAGCAGTACTTC.

This clonotype came up a few times. The chain combines TRBV20-1 with TRBJ1-6; D not resolved. Germline V gene sequence: CDR1 DFQATT, CDR2 SNEGSKA (reference sequence). With 3 bases removed from V and 5 bases from J, the gap between germline ends came to 8 bases. This CDR3 comprises 13 residues. CDR3 in DNA: TGCAGTGCTAGGGCAGGTGATAATTCACCCCTCCACTTT. It codes for CSARAGDNSPLHF.

This clonotype has just a few counts. The chain has TRBV20-1 and TRBJ1-2, with D tentatively TRBD1 (6 bases). CDR3 length equals 14 residues. Germline V gene data show CDR1 as DFQATT and CDR2 as SNEGSKA (reference sequence). V was pared by 1 base and J by 5 bases, with 14 bases between. CDR3 coding DNA: TGCAGTGCTAGAGTCCCGGGGGCTTGGTATGGCTACACCTTC. Encoded protein: CSARVPGAWYGYTF.

The chain employs TRBV7-2 and TRBJ1-1; D is ambiguous. V lost 5 bases, J lost 1 base, and 14 bases lay in between. This CDR3 has 15 residues. Germline V CDR1 and CDR2: SGHTA, FQGNSA. For the CDR3, the DNA is TGTGCCAGCAGCGCGAGACAATTACCGAACACTGAAGCTTTCTTT. Its protein product is CASSARQLPNTEAFF.

This clonotype came up a few times. The chain links TRBV7-2 to TRBJ2-3, with a possible D match to TRBD2 (6 bases). Germline V CDR1 and CDR2: SGHTA, FQGNSA. The CDR3 has 16 residues. V was clipped by 3 bases and J by 5 bases, with 18 bases between them. CDR3 sequence reads: CASSFLGGNQGDTQYF. The DNA of the CDR3 is TGTGCCAGCAGCTTTTTGGGGGGAAATCAGGGAGATACGCAGTATTTT.

This clonotype came up a few times. The J gene is TRBJ2-3, the V gene TRBV2, with 13 bases aligning to TRBD2. The CDR3 is 14 amino acids. V lost 5 bases to trimming and J lost 4 bases; unmatched junction nucleotides: 0. Germline CDR1 reads SNHLY; CDR2 reads FYNNEI. For the CDR3, the DNA is TGTGCCAGCAGTACTAGCGGGGGGGCAGATACGCAGTATTTT. This translates into CASSTSGGADTQYF.

The chain carries TRBV14 and TRBJ1-2; D possibly corresponds to TRBD1 (5 bases). Trimming removed 5 bases from V and 4 bases from J, with 11 bases in between. From germline, CDR1 is SGHDN and CDR2 FVKESK. The length of the CDR3 is 13 residues. The CDR3 DNA reads as TGTGCCAGCAGCTCAGGGCCTAGCTATGGCTACACCTTC. It translates to CASSSGPSYGYTF.

The rearrangement links TRBV24-1 to TRBJ1-6; TRBD1 matches at 10 bases. Germline V gene lookup returns CDR1 KGHDR and CDR2 SFDVKD. Trimming removed 0 bases from V and 7 bases from J; junction bases left unmatched: 5. The CDR3 is 17 amino acids. In DNA form, the CDR3 reads TGTGCCACCAGTGATTTGGGAACGGACAGGGGGAATTCACCCCTCCACTTT. Translating gives CATSDLGTDRGNSPLHF.

V and J are TRBV24-1 and TRBJ2-3; D is uncertain. Germline V CDR1 and CDR2: KGHDR, SFDVKD. The CDR3 totals 13 residues. The CDR3 DNA reads TGTGCTGCGCAACGGTATCTTACAGATACGCAGTATTTT. Its protein is CAAQRYLTDTQYF.

The J gene is TRBJ2-3, the V gene TRBV4-1; 9 bases map to TRBD1. Unmatched junction bases numbered 7, after V lost 3 bases and J lost 3 bases. The CDR3 contains 16 residues. Germline CDR1 is MGHRA and CDR2 is YSYEKL. The CDR3 sequence is CASSQMWGTGTDTQYF. Here the CDR3 DNA reads TGCGCCAGCAGCCAGATGTGGGGGACAGGGACAGATACGCAGTATTTT.

The V gene is TRBV10-3, the J gene TRBJ2-7; 8 bases fit TRBD2. The CDR3 covers 12 residues. With 9 bases clipped from V and 0 bases from J, the junction kept 1 base outside the gene matches. Germline CDR1 ENHRY, CDR2 SYGVKD. CDR3: CAIGTSSYEQYF. In DNA, the CDR3 is TGTGCCATAGGGACTAGCTCCTACGAGCAGTACTTC.